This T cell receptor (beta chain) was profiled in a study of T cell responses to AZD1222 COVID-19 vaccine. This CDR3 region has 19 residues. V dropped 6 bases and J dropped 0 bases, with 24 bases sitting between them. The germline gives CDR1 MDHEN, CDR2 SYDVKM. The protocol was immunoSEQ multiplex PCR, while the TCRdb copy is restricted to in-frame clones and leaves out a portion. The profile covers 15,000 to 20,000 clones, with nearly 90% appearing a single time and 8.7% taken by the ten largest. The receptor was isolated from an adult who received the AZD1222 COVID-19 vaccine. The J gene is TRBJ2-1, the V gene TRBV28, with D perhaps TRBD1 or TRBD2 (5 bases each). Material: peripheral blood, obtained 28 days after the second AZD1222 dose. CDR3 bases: TGTGCCAGCAGCCTAATGATCGGGGTGGGGCCCCGCTCCTACAATGAGCAGTTCTTC. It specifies CASSLMIGVGPRSYNEQFF.